This passage covers 21 T cell receptor beta chains from one sample sequenced in a study of cytomegalovirus exposure and HLA in healthy donors. Sequenced by immunoSEQ multiplex PCR; TCRdb stores in-frame clones only, minus some. The sample consists of some 170,000 clones, about 89% of them appearing once. The specimen was PBMCs. The receptors stem from a man aged 18-30 years in good health and CMV-seropositive.

The V gene is TRBV6-5, the J gene TRBJ2-7; possibly TRBD2 for D (5 bases). Germline assignment: CDR1 MNHEY and CDR2 SVGAGI. This CDR3 comprises 16 residues. V was cut by 0 bases and J by 5 bases, with 17 bases left in between. CDR3 sequence reads: CASSYSDYTIGDEQYF. As DNA, the CDR3 is TGTGCCAGCAGTTACTCCGACTATACGATCGGGGACGAGCAGTACTTC.

The chain combines TRBV4-1 with TRBJ1-1; D not resolved. There are 15 residues in the CDR3. Trimming took off 2 bases at V and 8 bases at J, with 18 bases between the two ends. In germline, CDR1 is MGHRA, CDR2 YSYEKL. CDR3 amino acids: CASSQLGRRKVEAFF. CDR3 nucleotide sequence: TGCGCCAGCAGCCAATTAGGACGGAGGAAGGTAGAAGCTTTCTTT.

This chain links TRBV6-4 with TRBJ2-3; D might be TRBD1 (6 bases). The CDR3 loop spans 13 amino acids. In germline, CDR1 is MRHNA, CDR2 SNTAGT. The ends were cut back, 3 bases at V and 2 bases at J, with 6 bases in the middle. The CDR3 protein is CASSEGATDTQYF. Here the CDR3 DNA reads TGTGCCAGCAGTGAGGGGGCCACAGATACGCAGTATTTT.

This chain links TRBV6-1 with TRBJ1-5, with D tentatively TRBD1 (5 bases). Deletions cut 3 bases from V and 7 bases from J, with 13 bases between. The CDR3 has 14 residues. CDR1 is MNHNS and CDR2 is SASEGT in the germline V gene. The CDR3 is CASSDPGGFQPQHF. DNA for the CDR3: TGTGCCAGCAGTGACCCCGGGGGGTTCCAGCCCCAGCATTTT.

CDR3 protein: CASSLSGAYGYTF. DNA of the CDR3: TGTGCCAGCAGCTTGAGCGGTGCCTATGGCTACACCTTC. The chain links TRBV11-3 to TRBJ1-2, with D hard to call. V gave up 3 bases and J gave up 4 bases, with 9 bases separating them. The CDR3 is 13 residues long. Germline CDR1 and CDR2: SGHNT and YENEEA.

The rearrangement uses TRBV7-8 and TRBJ1-2; no firm D call. The germline gives CDR1 SGHVS, CDR2 FQNEAQ. Trimming removed 5 bases at V and 2 bases at J, with 24 bases between. CDR3 length: 18 residues. CDR3 nucleotides: TGTGCCAGCAGCCCGATGAGACATCGCCGGGGAGCGAACTATGGCTACACCTTC. It translates to CASSPMRHRRGANYGYTF.

The genes are TRBV5-4 and TRBJ2-2; D gene uncertain. CDR1 is SGHNT, CDR2 YYREEE, per germline (reference sequence). This CDR3 is built from 12 residues. Trimming removed 4 bases at V and 9 bases at J, with 10 bases between. CDR3 in DNA: TGTGCCAGCAGCCTCGGTGGGCGGGAGCTGTTTTTT. It yields the protein CASSLGGRELFF.

V gene TRBV28 combines with J gene TRBJ2-7; 7 bases match TRBD1. CDR1 and CDR2 (germline): MDHEN, SYDVKM. This CDR3 has 19 residues. The V and J ends lost 4 bases and 0 bases, in that order; junction bases with no gene match: 18. CDR3 nucleotides: TGTGCCAGCAGTTCCCTTAATCGCCTCATCGGGACAGACTCCTACGAGCAGTACTTC. Its protein product is CASSSLNRLIGTDSYEQYF.

This chain joins TRBV5-1 and TRBJ2-7; 9 bases fit TRBD2. V gave up 1 base and J gave up 6 bases; unmatched junction bases: 11. The germline V gene encodes CDR1 SGHRS and CDR2 YFSETQ. The CDR3 has 16 residues. The CDR3 sequence: CASSLMTSGPAFEQYF. CDR3 nucleotides: TGCGCCAGCAGCTTGATGACTAGCGGACCTGCCTTCGAGCAGTACTTC.

The gene calls are TRBV28 and TRBJ2-7; 10 nucleotides align to TRBD2. The germline V gene has CDR1 MDHEN and CDR2 SYDVKM. This CDR3 is built from 15 residues. The V and J ends lost 4 bases and 5 bases, in that order; junction bases with no gene match: 8. CDR3: CASSSSGTSEDEQYF. In DNA, the CDR3 is TGTGCCAGCAGTTCCTCCGGGACTAGCGAGGACGAGCAGTACTTC. The full variable domain, in which reference TRBV28 and TRBJ2-7 provide the parts outside the CDR3, is DVKVTQSSRYLVKRTGEKVFLECVQDMDHENMFWYRQDPGLGLRLIYFSYDVKMKEKGDIPEGYSVSREKKERFSLILESASTNQTSMYLCASSSSGTSEDEQYFGPGTRLTVT.

The genes are TRBV6-5 and TRBJ2-4, with a weak D call TRBD2 (5 bases). CDR1 is MNHEY, CDR2 SVGAGI, per germline. V lost 2 bases to trimming and J lost 6 bases, with 11 bases between them. The CDR3 is 14 amino acids. The CDR3 nucleotides read TGTGCCAGCAGTTACACGGGAATCGGAAACATTCAGTACTTC. Protein sequence: CASSYTGIGNIQYF.

The chain joins TRBV9 to TRBJ1-5; no reliable D call. From germline, CDR1 is SGDLS and CDR2 YYNGEE. Deletions cut 0 bases from V and 4 bases from J, with 5 bases between. The CDR3 has 13 residues. CDR3 loop: CASSVGSNQPQHF. The CDR3 DNA reads as TGTGCCAGCAGCGTAGGGAGTAATCAGCCCCAGCATTTT.

This CDR3 is CASSPPGGSSYEQYF. DNA for the CDR3: TGTGCCAGCTCACCACCTGGCGGGAGCTCCTACGAGCAGTACTTC. The chain recombines TRBV18 with TRBJ2-7, with TRBD2 identical over 7 bases. V was pared by 0 bases and J by 0 bases, with 2 bases of the junction left unmatched. The length of the CDR3 is 15 residues. Per germline, CDR1 KGHSH and CDR2 LQKENI.

V gene TRBV13 combines with J gene TRBJ2-3; 9 nucleotides match TRBD1. Germline assignment: CDR1 PRHDT and CDR2 FYEKMQ (reference sequence). The CDR3 covers 20 residues. The J segment lost 2 bases and the V segment lost 4 bases, leaving 19 bases of the junction unmatched. The CDR3 nucleotides read TGTGCCAGCAGCTCCCTGGACAGGGGATTGGCGGGACTGGACACAGATACGCAGTATTTT. Translated: CASSSLDRGLAGLDTDTQYF.

The CDR3 sequence: CASSYRRGGEQFF. CDR3 in DNA: TGTGCCAGCAGTTACAGGCGGGGGGGCGAGCAGTTCTTC. The V and J genes are TRBV6-5 and TRBJ2-1; TRBD2 agrees at 9 bases. The CDR3 has 13 residues. J gave up 10 bases and V 2 bases, and 3 bases lay outside the gene matches. Germline lookup yields CDR1 MNHEY and CDR2 SVGAGI.

The chain combines TRBV7-8 with TRBJ2-3; D is uncertain. The V gene lost 1 base and the J gene lost 4 bases, with 12 bases spanning the gap. The CDR3 spans 15 residues. Germline V gene data show CDR1 as SGHVS and CDR2 as FQNEAQ. The CDR3 is CASSLGQVPSDTQYF. The CDR3 DNA reads TGTGCCAGCAGCTTAGGGCAGGTTCCATCAGATACGCAGTATTTT.

The sample holds a few counts of this clone. This chain joins TRBV21-1 and TRBJ1-2; the table's D call, TRBD1, has no DNA check behind it. TRBV21-1 is designated a pseudogene. CDR3 size: 13 residues. The chain's CDR3 is CAACWDSNYGYTF. CDR3 bases: TGTGCCGCGTGTTGGGACAGTAACTATGGCTACACCTTC.

This chain links TRBV9 with TRBJ2-2; a possible D gene is TRBD2 (6 bases). Trimming cost V 0 bases and J 4 bases, with 13 bases left between them. CDR1 and CDR2 from the germline V gene are SGDLS and YYNGEE. There are 16 residues in the CDR3. The CDR3 loop reads CASSVDGGDRTGELFF. As DNA, the CDR3 is TGTGCCAGCAGCGTAGACGGCGGGGACCGCACCGGGGAGCTGTTTTTT.

This clone was seen once. This chain connects TRBV28 to TRBJ2-1; TRBD1 matches 8 bases. The CDR3 is 16 residues long. CDR1 is MDHEN, CDR2 SYDVKM, per germline. Germline trimming cut 3 bases from V and 2 bases from J; bases unmatched to any gene: 6. For the CDR3, the DNA is TGTGCCAGCAGTTTCGTGACAGGGGCCACCTACAATGAGCAGTTCTTC. Residues: CASSFVTGATYNEQFF. The whole variable domain, remainder taken from reference TRBV28 and TRBJ2-1, is DVKVTQSSRYLVKRTGEKVFLECVQDMDHENMFWYRQDPGLGLRLIYFSYDVKMKEKGDIPEGYSVSREKKERFSLILESASTNQTSMYLCASSFVTGATYNEQFFGPGTRLTVL.

A few counts support this clone. The V gene is TRBV7-9, the J gene TRBJ1-2; 8 bases are a match to TRBD1. The V segment lost 5 bases and the J segment 11 bases; nucleotides outside the gene matches: 4. This CDR3 is built from 11 residues. Germline V lookup: CDR1 SEHNR, CDR2 FQNEAQ (reference sequence). This CDR3 reads CASSGTGGYTF. The CDR3 bases are TGTGCCAGCAGCGGTACAGGGGGTTACACCTTC.

The V call is TRBV30, the J call TRBJ1-5; TRBD1 matches 7 bases. The CDR3 is 13 amino acids. Germline CDR1 GTSNPN, CDR2 SVGIG (reference sequence). After removal of 5 bases from V and 4 bases from J, the junction contained 5 bases not matched to a gene. The CDR3 protein is CAWAGTDNQPQHF. Here the CDR3 DNA reads TGTGCCTGGGCCGGGACAGATAATCAGCCCCAGCATTTT.